A single sample gave rise to the 10 T cell receptor beta chains below, sequenced in a study of shared clonotypes between healthy human individuals. Naive CD8 isolation took CD45RO-negative cells positively selected for CCR7 and excluded terminally differentiated effector memory CD45RA+ cells. Clones were sequenced by immunoSEQ multiplex PCR, and TCRdb holds only the in-frame ones, with some missing. Here the sample spans around 1.9 million clones, about 93% being singletons. The specimen was naive CD8+ T cells from PBMCs. The receptors originated from a man in his late teens or twenties in good health. Some clones in this sample may be carry-over from other donors' samples.

The rearrangement uses TRBV7-2 and TRBJ1-3, with 9 bases matching TRBD1. The CDR3 has 16 amino acids. Germline CDR1 and CDR2: SGHTA and FQGNSA. V lost 6 bases to trimming and J lost 0 bases; unmatched junction nucleotides: 6. The CDR3, as DNA: TGTGCCAGCAGAAGGACAGGGGAACTCTCTGGAAACACCATATATTTT. It is translated as CASRRTGELSGNTIYF.

The CDR3 here is CASSPKPVVTSGRQETQYF. The DNA for the CDR3 is TGTGCCAGCAGCCCCAAACCCGTAGTTACTAGCGGGAGACAAGAGACCCAGTACTTC. The chain couples TRBV9 to TRBJ2-5; TRBD2 matches at 11 bases. Germline CDR1 and CDR2: SGDLS and YYNGEE. This CDR3 spans 19 amino acids. V shed 4 bases and J 2 bases; nucleotides not matched to a gene: 16. The variable domain in full, with the rest retrieved from reference TRBV9 and TRBJ2-5, is DSGVTQTPKHLITATGQRVTLRCSPRSGDLSVYWYQQSLDQGLQFLIQYYNGEERAKGNILERFSAQQFPDLHSELNLSSLELGDSALYFCASSPKPVVTSGRQETQYFGPGTRLLVL.

The V call is TRBV6-1, the J call TRBJ2-2; D perhaps matches TRBD2 (6 bases). The germline V gene encodes CDR1 MNHNS and CDR2 SASEGT. The ends were cut back, 8 bases at V and 5 bases at J, with 12 bases in the middle. The CDR3 has 13 amino acids. The CDR3 loop reads CASPGRWTGELFF. CDR3 in DNA: TGTGCCAGCCCGGGGAGGTGGACCGGGGAGCTGTTTTTT.

The CDR3 protein is CASSARETQYF. The DNA for the CDR3 is TGTGCCAGCAGTGCTAGAGAGACCCAGTACTTC. V is TRBV6-5 and J is TRBJ2-5; D remains ambiguous. CDR1 and CDR2 (germline): MNHEY, SVGAGI. CDR3 length: 11 residues. V was clipped by 5 bases and J by 4 bases, with 5 bases between them.

The gene calls are TRBV28 and TRBJ2-7; tentatively, D is TRBD1 or TRBD2 (5 bases each). CDR1 MDHEN and CDR2 SYDVKM come from the germline V gene. The CDR3 contains 12 residues. V gave up 7 bases and J gave up 2 bases, with 9 bases separating them. CDR3 in amino acids: CASTRDAYEQYF. As DNA, the CDR3 is TGTGCCAGCACAAGGGACGCCTACGAGCAGTACTTC.

The chain links TRBV29-1 to TRBJ2-1; 8 bases align to TRBD2. CDR1 is SQVTM, CDR2 ANQGSEA, per germline. The CDR3 loop spans 15 amino acids. V gave up 5 bases and J gave up 4 bases; unmatched junction bases: 10. The CDR3 DNA reads as TGCAGCGTTTCTCCGGGGGGGAGGAGGTACAATGAGCAGTTCTTC. This gives the protein CSVSPGGRRYNEQFF.

V gene TRBV7-2 combines with J gene TRBJ1-1, with D perhaps matching TRBD1 (5 bases). The CDR3 consists of 15 residues. Germline CDR1 SGHTA, CDR2 FQGNSA. V was trimmed by 0 bases and J by 4 bases, leaving 12 bases between them. The CDR3 DNA sequence: TGTGCCAGCAGCTTAGCGGAGGGGATCGGCACTGAAGCTTTCTTT. Its translation is CASSLAEGIGTEAFF.

In its sample, this clone was seen once. The same CDR3 can be traced to other DNA sequences in this sample. The chain uses TRBV27 and TRBJ2-5; D is perhaps TRBD1 (6 bases). V was trimmed by 3 bases and J by 4 bases, leaving 9 bases between them. This CDR3 has 13 amino acids. Per germline, CDR1 MNHEY and CDR2 SMNVEV (reference sequence). DNA of the CDR3: TGTGCCAGCAGTTTTAGAGGGGGAGAGACCCAGTACTTC. Amino acids: CASSFRGGETQYF.

V and J are TRBV19 and TRBJ2-3, with D unclear. CDR1 is LNHDA, CDR2 SQIVND, per germline (reference sequence). Between the trimmed V and J ends, which lost 2 bases and 3 bases, there was a span of 9 bases. The CDR3 totals 14 residues. CDR3 residues: CASSIPSATDTQYF. Written as DNA, the CDR3 is TGTGCCAGTAGTATACCCAGCGCGACAGATACGCAGTATTTT.

A single count supports this clone. The CDR3 spells CASSSRQGGTRDYGYTF. CDR3 coding DNA: TGTGCCAGCAGTTCTAGACAGGGGGGGACTCGGGACTATGGCTACACCTTC. The chain is built from TRBV28 and TRBJ1-2; 9 bases are shared with TRBD1. From germline, CDR1 is MDHEN and CDR2 SYDVKM. Trimming removed 4 bases from V and 3 bases from J; junction bases left unmatched: 12. The CDR3 runs to 17 residues.